These T cell receptor beta chains were read from a single sample in a study of blood T cell repertoires in COVID-19. Produced via immunoSEQ multiplex PCR; TCRdb's table is partial and in-frame only. The sample lists a few hundred thousand clones; around 90% were seen once. Sequenced sample: PBMCs or T cells enriched from blood (not recorded which). All receptors derive from a woman aged 18 to 35 with acute COVID-19. Both conserved end residues are part of each CDR3. The D gene is left open where the match is weak. A clone size is listed for some rows: how often the clone was seen (once, few, many), or a class if it is expanded.

TRBD1	once	TRBV11-3	TRBJ2-1	TGTGCCAGCAGCTTAGGGTACGGGACAGGGGGCAATGAGCAGTTCTTC	CASSLGYGTGGNEQFF
TRBD2	NA	TRBV19	TRBJ2-3	TGTGCCAGTAGTATATCCCTTGCGGGAGGGAGCAGGGGCACGCAGTATTTT	CASSISLAGGSRGTQYF
NA	NA	TRBV28	TRBJ2-3	TGTGCCGTACACGGGGAAACCCTTTTGTCAGATACGCAGTATTTT	CAVHGETLLSDTQYF
NA	NA	TRBV7-9	TRBJ1-4	TGTGCCAGCAGCAGCGGTGGGTTAAGGAAACTGTTTTTT	CASSSGGLRKLFF
NA	NA	TRBV5-1	TRBJ2-1	TGCGCCAGCACCCTAGAGGGAAATTCCTACAATGAGCAGTTCTTC	CASTLEGNSYNEQFF
NA	NA	TRBV7-9	TRBJ1-5	TGTGCCAGCAGCCTCGGGGTTAATCAGCCCCAGCATTTT	CASSLGVNQPQHF
NA	NA	TRBV30	TRBJ2-3	TGTGCCTGGAGTCCTGGGGGGATGGTTATCAACACAGATACGCAGTATTTT	CAWSPGGMVINTDTQYF
TRBD1	NA	TRBV23-1	TRBJ2-5	TGCGCCAGCAGTCAACAGGGACAGGACGAAGAGACCCAGTACTTC	CASSQQGQDEETQYF
TRBD2	NA	TRBV27	TRBJ2-7	TGTGCCAGCAGCACAAGCGGGAGCTCCTACGAGCAGTACTTC	CASSTSGSSYEQYF
TRBD1	NA	TRBV27	TRBJ1-6	TGTGCCAGCAGTTTATCGATTGTAAGGACAGGGGTTAATTCACCCCTCCACTTT	CASSLSIVRTGVNSPLHF
TRBD2	NA	TRBV3-1/TRBV3-2	TRBJ2-7	TGTGCCAGCAGCCCGACTAGCGGTTCCTACGAGCAGTACTTC	CASSPTSGSYEQYF
TRBD2	NA	TRBV4-3	TRBJ2-2	TGCGCCATCCCTAAGACTAGCCCTTCCACCGGGGAGCTGTTTTTT	CAIPKTSPSTGELFF
NA	NA	TRBV27	TRBJ1-1	TGTGCCAGCAGTTTAGAGGGAACGAACACTGAAGCTTTCTTT	CASSLEGTNTEAFF
NA	NA	TRBV27	TRBJ1-2	TGTGCCAGCAGGCAGGACATTAACTATGGCTACACCTTC	CASRQDINYGYTF
TRBD1	many	TRBV6-2/TRBV6-3	TRBJ2-2	TGTGCCAGCAGTTACTGGACAGGGGGCACCGGGGAGCTGTTTTTT	CASSYWTGGTGELFF